This T cell receptor beta chain emerged from a study of T cell changes during pregnancy in multiple sclerosis. The method was immunoSEQ multiplex PCR; TCRdb's version includes in-frame clones alone and lacks a portion of them. The sample records about 21,000 clones, about 91% being singletons. V was clipped by 2 bases and J by 3 bases; unmatched bases: 5. This CDR3 spans 15 amino acids. In germline, CDR1 is SGHTA, CDR2 FQGTGA. The sample consisted of CD4+ T cells from peripheral blood mononuclear cells, taken in the third trimester of pregnancy. This clonotype was obtained from a female donor with multiple sclerosis, enrolled in a pregnancy study. This chain uses TRBV7-3 with TRBJ2-3; 7 positions match TRBD2. CDR3 in amino acids: CASSLRGVGTDTQYF. The CDR3 DNA reads as TGTGCCAGCAGCTTACGGGGGGTGGGGACAGATACGCAGTATTTT.